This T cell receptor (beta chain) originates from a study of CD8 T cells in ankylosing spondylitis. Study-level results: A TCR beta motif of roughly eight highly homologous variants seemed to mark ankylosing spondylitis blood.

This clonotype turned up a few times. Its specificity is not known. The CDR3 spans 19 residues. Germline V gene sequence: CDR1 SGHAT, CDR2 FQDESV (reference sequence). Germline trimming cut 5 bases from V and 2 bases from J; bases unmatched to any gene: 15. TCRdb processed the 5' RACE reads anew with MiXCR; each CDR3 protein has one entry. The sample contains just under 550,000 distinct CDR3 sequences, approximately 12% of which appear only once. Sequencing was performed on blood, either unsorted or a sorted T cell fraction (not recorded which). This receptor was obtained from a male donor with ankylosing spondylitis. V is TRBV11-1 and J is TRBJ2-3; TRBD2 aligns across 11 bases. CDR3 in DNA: TGTGCCAGCAGCCCCTTGAGCAAATTAGCGGGAGGGTTCACAGATACGCAGTATTTT. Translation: CASSPLSKLAGGFTDTQYF.